By proportion, the clone carrying this T cell receptor beta chain is medium-sized. This CDR3 is 14 amino acids long. From germline, CDR1 is MRHNA and CDR2 SNTAGT. With V trimmed by 2 bases and J by 4 bases, 0 bases remained unmatched. This entry belongs to a study of chronic HIV infection and antiretroviral therapy. Each CDR3 protein is one row after TCRdb ran MiXCR on the 5' RACE reads. Of about 31,000 distinct CDR3 sequences listed, about 8.6% are singletons. The sample comprised peripheral blood. The TCR originated in an adult who had HIV and had not received antiretroviral therapy, or was an uninfected healthy control (not recorded which). The V call is TRBV6-4, the J call TRBJ2-3, with TRBD1 matching 10 bases. CDR3 residues: CASSDGTGADTQYF. The CDR3 DNA follows: TGTGCCAGCAGTGACGGGACAGGGGCAGATACGCAGTATTTT.